This TCR beta chain was sequenced during a study of spatial heterogeneity in lung cancer. MiXCR, run by TCRdb on the 5' RACE reads, gives a single entry per CDR3 protein. The table shows roughly 70,000 distinct CDR3 sequences, with 13% occurring only once. As to time point: sample taken at primary tumor resection. The study sequenced unsorted whole RNA from tumor, nontumor lung or frozen PBMC. Looked up from germline, CDR1 is SGHVS and CDR2 is FNYEAQ. This CDR3 has 16 residues. V gave up 5 bases and J gave up 5 bases; unmatched junction bases: 11. The specimen comprised PBMCs, sampled at surgery. This sequence was found in a male donor with early-stage non-small cell lung cancer. The V and J genes are TRBV7-6 and TRBJ2-7; 11 bases agree with TRBD2. CDR3 residues: CASSVSPSGRTNEQYF. CDR3 coding DNA: TGTGCCAGCAGCGTAAGCCCTAGCGGGAGGACAAACGAGCAGTACTTC.